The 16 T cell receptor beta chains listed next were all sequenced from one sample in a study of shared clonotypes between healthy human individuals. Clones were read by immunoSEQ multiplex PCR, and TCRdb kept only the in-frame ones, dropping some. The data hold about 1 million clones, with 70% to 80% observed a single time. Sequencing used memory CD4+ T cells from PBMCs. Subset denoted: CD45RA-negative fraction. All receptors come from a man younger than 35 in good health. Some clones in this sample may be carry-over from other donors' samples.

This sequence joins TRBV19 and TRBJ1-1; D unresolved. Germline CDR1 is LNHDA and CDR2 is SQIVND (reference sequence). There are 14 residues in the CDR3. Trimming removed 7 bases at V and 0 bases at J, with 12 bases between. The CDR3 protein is CASTFPGMNTEAFF. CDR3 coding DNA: TGTGCCAGTACTTTCCCGGGAATGAACACTGAAGCTTTCTTT.

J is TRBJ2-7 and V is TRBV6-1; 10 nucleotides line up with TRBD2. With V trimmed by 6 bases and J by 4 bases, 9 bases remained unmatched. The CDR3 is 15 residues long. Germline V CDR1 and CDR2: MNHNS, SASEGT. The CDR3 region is CASSLRTSGLYEQYF. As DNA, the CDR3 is TGTGCCAGCAGCTTAAGGACTAGCGGACTTTACGAGCAGTACTTC.

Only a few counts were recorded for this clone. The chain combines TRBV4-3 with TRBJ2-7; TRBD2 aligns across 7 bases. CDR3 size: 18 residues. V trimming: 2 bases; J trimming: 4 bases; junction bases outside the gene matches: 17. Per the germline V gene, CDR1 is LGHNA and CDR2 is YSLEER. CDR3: CASSQQILVAGVRYEQYF. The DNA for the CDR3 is TGCGCCAGCAGCCAACAGATACTCGTCGCGGGAGTCAGGTACGAGCAGTACTTC.

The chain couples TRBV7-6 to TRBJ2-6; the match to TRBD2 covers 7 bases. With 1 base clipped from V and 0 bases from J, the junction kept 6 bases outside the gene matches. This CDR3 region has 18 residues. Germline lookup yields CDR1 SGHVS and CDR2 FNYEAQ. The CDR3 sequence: CASSLVSGGRSGANVLTF. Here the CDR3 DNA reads TGTGCCAGCAGCTTAGTGTCGGGAGGACGCTCTGGGGCCAACGTCCTGACTTTC.

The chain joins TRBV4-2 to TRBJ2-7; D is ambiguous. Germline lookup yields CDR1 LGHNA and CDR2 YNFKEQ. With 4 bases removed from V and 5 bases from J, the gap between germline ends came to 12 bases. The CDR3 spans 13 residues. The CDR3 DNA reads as TGTGCCAGCAGCCGACCGGACCGGGACGAGCAGTACTTC. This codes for CASSRPDRDEQYF.

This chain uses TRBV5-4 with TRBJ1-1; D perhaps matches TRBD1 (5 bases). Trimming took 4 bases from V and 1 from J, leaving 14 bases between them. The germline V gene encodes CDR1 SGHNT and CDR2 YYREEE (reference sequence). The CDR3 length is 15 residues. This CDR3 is CASSPSFDRNTEAFF. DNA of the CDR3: TGTGCCAGCAGCCCATCATTCGACAGGAACACTGAAGCTTTCTTT.

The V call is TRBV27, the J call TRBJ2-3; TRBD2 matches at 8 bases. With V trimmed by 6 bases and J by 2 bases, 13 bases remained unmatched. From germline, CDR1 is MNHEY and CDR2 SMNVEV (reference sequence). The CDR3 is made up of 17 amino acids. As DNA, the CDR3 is TGTGCCAGCAGCCGCAGGCGGGAGGCATTATTCACAGATACGCAGTATTTT. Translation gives CASSRRREALFTDTQYF.

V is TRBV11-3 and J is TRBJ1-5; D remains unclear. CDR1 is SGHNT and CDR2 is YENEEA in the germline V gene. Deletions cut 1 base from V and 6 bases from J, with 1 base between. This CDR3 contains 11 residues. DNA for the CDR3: TGTGCCAGCAGCTTAGTTCAGCCCCAGCATTTT. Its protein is CASSLVQPQHF.

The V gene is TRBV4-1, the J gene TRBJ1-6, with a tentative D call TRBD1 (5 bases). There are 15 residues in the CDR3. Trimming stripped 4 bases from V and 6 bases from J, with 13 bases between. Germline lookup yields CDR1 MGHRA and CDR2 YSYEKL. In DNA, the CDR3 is TGCGCCAGCAGCCGCGAAACAGGCCCTAATTCACCCCTCCACTTT. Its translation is CASSRETGPNSPLHF.

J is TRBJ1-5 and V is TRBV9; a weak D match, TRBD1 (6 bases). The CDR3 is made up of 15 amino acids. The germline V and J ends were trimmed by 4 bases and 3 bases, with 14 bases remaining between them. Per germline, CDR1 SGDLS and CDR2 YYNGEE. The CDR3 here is CASSRLGQNNQPQHF. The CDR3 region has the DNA TGTGCCAGCAGCCGACTAGGACAGAACAATCAGCCCCAGCATTTT.

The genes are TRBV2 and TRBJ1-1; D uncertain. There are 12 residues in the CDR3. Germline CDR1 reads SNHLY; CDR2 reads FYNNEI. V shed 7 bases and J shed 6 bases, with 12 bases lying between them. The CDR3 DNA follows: TGTGCCAGCAACAAGTGGAGACCTGAAGCTTTCTTT. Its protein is CASNKWRPEAFF.

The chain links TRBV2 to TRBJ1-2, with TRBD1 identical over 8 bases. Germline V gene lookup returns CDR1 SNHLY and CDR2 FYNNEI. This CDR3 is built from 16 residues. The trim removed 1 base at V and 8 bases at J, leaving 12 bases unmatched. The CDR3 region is CASSEVGGQASGGYTF. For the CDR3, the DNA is TGTGCCAGCAGTGAAGTGGGGGGACAGGCCTCGGGAGGCTACACCTTC.

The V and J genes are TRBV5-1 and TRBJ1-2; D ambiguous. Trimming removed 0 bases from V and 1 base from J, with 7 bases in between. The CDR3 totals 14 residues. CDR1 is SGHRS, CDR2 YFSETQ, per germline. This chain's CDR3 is CASSLDPNNYGYTF. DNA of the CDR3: TGCGCCAGCAGCTTGGATCCCAATAACTATGGCTACACCTTC.

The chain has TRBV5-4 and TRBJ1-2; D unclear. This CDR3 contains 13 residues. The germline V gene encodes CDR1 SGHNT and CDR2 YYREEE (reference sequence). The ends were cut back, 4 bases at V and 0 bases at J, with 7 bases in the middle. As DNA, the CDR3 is TGTGCCAGCAGCACTAAATCTAACTATGGCTACACCTTC. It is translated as CASSTKSNYGYTF. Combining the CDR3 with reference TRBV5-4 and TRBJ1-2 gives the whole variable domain ETGVTQSPTHLIKTRGQQVTLRCSSQSGHNTVSWYQQALGQGPQFIFQYYREEENGRGNFPPRFSGLQFPNYSSELNVNALELDDSALYLCASSTKSNYGYTFGSGTRLTVV.

The CDR3 loop is CASSFVGATDTQYF. The CDR3 DNA is TGTGCCAGCAGTTTCGTAGGGGCAACAGATACGCAGTATTTT. The V and J genes are TRBV28 and TRBJ2-3, with D perhaps matching TRBD1 (5 bases). Germline V gene lookup returns CDR1 MDHEN and CDR2 SYDVKM. The CDR3 is 14 residues long. With 3 bases removed from V and 3 bases from J, the gap between germline ends came to 10 bases.

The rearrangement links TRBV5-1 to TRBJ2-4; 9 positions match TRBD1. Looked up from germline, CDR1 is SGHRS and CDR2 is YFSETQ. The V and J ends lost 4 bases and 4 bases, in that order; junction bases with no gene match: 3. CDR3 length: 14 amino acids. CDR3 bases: TGCGCCAGCAGCCCAGGGACAGGGAAAAACATTCAGTACTTC. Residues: CASSPGTGKNIQYF.